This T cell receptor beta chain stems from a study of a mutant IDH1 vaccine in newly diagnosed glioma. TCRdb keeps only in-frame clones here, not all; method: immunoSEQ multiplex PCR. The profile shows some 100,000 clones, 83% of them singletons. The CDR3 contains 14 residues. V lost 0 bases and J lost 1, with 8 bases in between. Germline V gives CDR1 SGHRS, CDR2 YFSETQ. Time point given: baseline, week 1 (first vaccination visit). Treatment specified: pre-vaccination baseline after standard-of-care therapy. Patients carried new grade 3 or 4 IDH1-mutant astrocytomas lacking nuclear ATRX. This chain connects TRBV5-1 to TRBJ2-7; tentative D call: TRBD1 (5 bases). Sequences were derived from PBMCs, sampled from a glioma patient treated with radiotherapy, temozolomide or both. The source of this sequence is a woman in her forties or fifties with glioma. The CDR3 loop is CASSLDPGSYEQYF. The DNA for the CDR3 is TGCGCCAGCAGCTTGGATCCAGGGTCCTACGAGCAGTACTTC.